The subject of this entry is one TCR beta chain. These data come from a study of cytotoxic CD8 clonotypes in ibrutinib-treated CLL. The protocol was immunoSEQ multiplex PCR, while the TCRdb copy is restricted to in-frame clones and leaves out a portion. The data show some 140,000 clones, 79% seen once. Germline CDR1 MNHEY, CDR2 SMNVEV (reference sequence). Trimming took 8 bases from V and 9 from J; bases not matched to a gene: 13. The CDR3 runs 14 residues. The sequences come from PBMCs, collected after 12 months of ibrutinib treatment. This receptor was identified in a human donor with chronic lymphocytic leukemia. V and J are TRBV27 and TRBJ2-1; 7 nucleotides line up with TRBD2. The CDR3: CASQEGLLNTEQFF. CDR3 DNA: TGTGCCAGCCAAGAGGGACTATTAAATACTGAGCAGTTCTTC.